Each of the 23 T cell receptor beta chains below was sequenced from the same sample in a study of vaccination and CD4 T cells after COVID-19. Cultured CD4+ T-cell DNA underwent Oncomine TCR Beta short-read sequencing. One entry per CDR3 protein results from TCRdb running MiXCR on the PCR reads. The table lists roughly 25,000 distinct CDR3 sequences, roughly 58% of them singletons, with around 2.8% in the top ten. Their antigens are not known. As for treatment: approximately nine-day PBMC culture with coronavirus spike peptide pools or control peptides (ViraFEST assay). The specimen sequenced was CD4+ T cells from blood, cultured in vitro. Source of these receptors: a human donor who had recovered from COVID-19.

The chain couples TRBV11-2 to TRBJ2-7; no reliable D call. This CDR3 has 15 residues. V dropped 0 bases and J dropped 1 base, with 10 bases sitting between them. Germline CDR1 reads SGHAT; CDR2 reads FQNNGV. CDR3 in DNA: TGTGCCAGCAGCTTAGACCCGGTGGTTTCCTACGAGCAGTACTTC. Residues: CASSLDPVVSYEQYF.

This clonotype appeared a few times. V and J are TRBV11-2 and TRBJ1-1; no clear D. CDR1 and CDR2 from the germline V gene are SGHAT and FQNNGV. Trimming removed 6 bases at V and 6 bases at J, with 20 bases between. The CDR3 covers 15 residues. The CDR3 DNA reads TGTGCCAGCAGGCCCTACTACGGAGGTGGCCCTGAAGCTTTCTTT. This translates into CASRPYYGGGPEAFF.

This clonotype was seen a few times. V and J are TRBV24-1 and TRBJ2-3; D uncertain. The CDR3 extends over 15 amino acids. The germline gives CDR1 KGHDR, CDR2 SFDVKD. V lost 0 bases to trimming and J lost 0 bases, with 6 bases between them. DNA of the CDR3: TGTGCCACCAGTGATTTGGTCAGTAGCACAGATACGCAGTATTTT. This translates into CATSDLVSSTDTQYF.

This clonotype was detected only a few times. This chain joins TRBV6-2 or TRBV6-3 and TRBJ2-1; 8 positions agree with TRBD2. Germline V gene sequence: CDR1 MNHEY, CDR2 SVGEGT. Germline trimming cut 2 bases from V and 8 bases from J; bases unmatched to any gene: 5. The length of the CDR3 is 14 residues. CDR3 DNA: TGTGCCAGCAGTTACAGGCGGGGGGTCGATGAGCAGTTCTTC. It codes for CASSYRRGVDEQFF.

The J gene is TRBJ2-7, the V gene TRBV7-9; D is undetermined. The V and J ends lost 5 bases and 2 bases respectively, with 7 bases between them. Germline CDR1 reads SEHNR; CDR2 reads FQNEAQ (reference sequence). This CDR3 region has 12 residues. The CDR3 nucleotides read TGTGCCAGCAGCCCCCGGGCCTACGAGCAGTACTTC. Its protein product is CASSPRAYEQYF. Full variable domain (remainder filled in from reference TRBV7-9 and TRBJ2-7): DTGVSQNPRHKITKRGQNVTFRCDPISEHNRLYWYRQTLGQGPEFLTYFQNEAQLEKSRLLSDRFSAERPKGSFSTLEIQRTEQGDSAMYLCASSPRAYEQYFGPGTRLTVT.

V is TRBV7-2 and J is TRBJ2-7; the match to TRBD2 covers 8 bases. The V gene end was trimmed by 0 bases and the J gene end by 0 bases; junction bases not matched to a gene: 7. The germline CDR1 and CDR2 sequences are SGHTA and FQGNSA. The length of the CDR3 is 17 residues. CDR3 sequence reads: CASSLAGGSGSSYEQYF. In DNA, the CDR3 is TGTGCCAGCAGCTTAGCGGGGGGCAGCGGGAGCTCCTACGAGCAGTACTTC. Using reference TRBV7-2 and TRBJ2-7 for the parts outside the CDR3, the full variable domain is GAGVSQSPSNKVTEKGKDVELRCDPISGHTALYWYRQSLGQGLEFLIYFQGNSAPDKSGLPSDRFSAERTGGSVSTLTIQRTQQEDSAVYLCASSLAGGSGSSYEQYFGPGTRLTVT.

The chain carries TRBV4-3 and TRBJ1-1; 7 nucleotides align to TRBD1. CDR3 length: 14 amino acids. CDR1 and CDR2 from the germline V gene are LGHNA and YSLEER. V was pared by 5 bases and J by 3 bases, with 6 bases of the junction left unmatched. The CDR3 DNA sequence: TGCGCCAGCAGCTCACAGGGGTGGGACACTGAAGCTTTCTTT. This sequence encodes CASSSQGWDTEAFF.

V gene TRBV27 combines with J gene TRBJ2-7; tentatively, D is TRBD1 (6 bases). With 6 bases removed from V and 7 bases from J, the gap between germline ends came to 16 bases. Germline V gene data show CDR1 as MNHEY and CDR2 as SMNVEV (reference sequence). This CDR3 contains 13 residues. CDR3 residues: CASRDSLFREQYF. The CDR3 DNA sequence: TGTGCCAGCAGGGACAGCCTTTTTAGGGAGCAGTACTTC.

The rearrangement links TRBV30 to TRBJ1-2; D may be TRBD1 (6 bases). The CDR3 runs to 12 residues. Germline CDR1 GTSNPN, CDR2 SVGIG (reference sequence). Trimming shortened V by 0 bases and J by 13 bases, and 15 bases separated the two germline ends. The CDR3 reads CAWSVLAEGGTF. CDR3 nucleotides: TGTGCCTGGAGTGTACTCGCGGAGGGGGGCACCTTC.

The chain uses TRBV5-1 and TRBJ2-3; 8 bases map to TRBD1. Trimming removed 0 bases from V and 4 bases from J; junction bases left unmatched: 1. The CDR3 spans 14 residues. Per the germline V gene, CDR1 is SGHRS and CDR2 is YFSETQ. Here the CDR3 reads CASSLDRGADTQYF. The CDR3 coding sequence is TGCGCCAGCAGCTTGGACAGGGGGGCAGATACGCAGTATTTT.

The chain joins TRBV6-2 or TRBV6-3 to TRBJ1-1; D is perhaps TRBD1 (5 bases). This CDR3 has 13 amino acids. CDR1 is MNHEY, CDR2 SVGEGT, per germline. Trimming pared 1 base from V and 5 bases from J, leaving 8 bases between. This CDR3 is CASSYWGETEAFF. The CDR3 DNA is TGTGCCAGCAGTTACTGGGGGGAGACTGAAGCTTTCTTT.

This chain joins TRBV4-3 and TRBJ1-2; D uncertain. This CDR3 spans 16 amino acids. With 0 bases removed from V and 5 bases from J, the gap between germline ends came to 16 bases. CDR1 and CDR2 from the germline V gene are LGHNA and YSLEER. CDR3 sequence: CASSQDHMGKGYGYTF. Written as DNA, the CDR3 is TGCGCCAGCAGCCAAGATCATATGGGAAAGGGATATGGCTACACCTTC.

The rearrangement links TRBV6-2 or TRBV6-3 to TRBJ2-5; 15 nucleotides agree with TRBD2. Germline loops: CDR1 MNHEY, CDR2 SVGEGT. The CDR3 has 15 residues. Trimming at V came to 8 bases and at J to 4 bases, leaving 5 bases not matched to a gene. CDR3 protein: CASRTSGGAGETQYF. The CDR3 DNA reads TGTGCCAGCCGGACTAGCGGGGGGGCCGGAGAGACCCAGTACTTC.

This clonotype was counted only a few times. J is TRBJ2-7 and V is TRBV7-6; D is uncertain. Germline assignment: CDR1 SGHVS and CDR2 FNYEAQ. Trimming pared 5 bases from V and 6 bases from J, leaving 11 bases between. The CDR3 sequence is 12 residues long. DNA for the CDR3: TGTGCCAGCAGCACCAACTTCGGCGAGCAGTACTTC. This encodes CASSTNFGEQYF.

In this sample, this clonotype turned up a few times. V usage is TRBV19 and J usage is TRBJ1-2; D is undetermined. From germline, CDR1 is LNHDA and CDR2 SQIVND (reference sequence). This CDR3 is built from 12 residues. Trimming took off 6 bases at V and 7 bases at J, with 12 bases between the two ends. The DNA of the CDR3 is TGTGCCAGTAGCCCGACTCCGAGTGGCTACACCTTC. Translated, it gives CASSPTPSGYTF.

This clonotype was observed a handful of times. The rearrangement links TRBV15 to TRBJ1-2, with D unclear. V lost 0 bases and J 8 bases, leaving 13 bases between the germline ends. Per germline, CDR1 LNHNV and CDR2 YYDKDF (reference sequence). The length of the CDR3 is 14 residues. CDR3 sequence reads: CATSRDRGEGGYTF. In DNA, the CDR3 is TGTGCCACCAGCAGAGATCGGGGAGAGGGAGGCTACACCTTC.

This clonotype was seen more than once but under ten times. The CDR3 loop is CASSPWGQHNSPLHF. The CDR3 DNA reads as TGTGCCAGCAGCCCGTGGGGACAGCATAATTCACCCCTCCACTTT. The V gene is TRBV7-2, the J gene TRBJ1-6, with 7 nucleotides matching TRBD1. Per germline, CDR1 SGHTA and CDR2 FQGNSA. The length of the CDR3 is 15 residues. Trimming took 5 bases from V and 5 from J; bases not matched to a gene: 6. The full variable domain, with the rest looked up from reference TRBV7-2 and TRBJ1-6, is GAGVSQSPSNKVTEKGKDVELRCDPISGHTALYWYRQSLGQGLEFLIYFQGNSAPDKSGLPSDRFSAERTGGSVSTLTIQRTQQEDSAVYLCASSPWGQHNSPLHFGNGTRLTVT.

The chain combines TRBV6-2 or TRBV6-3 with TRBJ2-3; TRBD1 aligns across 7 bases. After removal of 5 bases from V and 2 bases from J, the junction contained 10 bases not matched to a gene. The CDR3 loop spans 16 amino acids. The germline V gene encodes CDR1 MNHEY and CDR2 SVGEGT. CDR3 DNA sequence: TGTGCCAGCAGTGAACAGGGGCTTACTTACACAGATACGCAGTATTTT. It encodes CASSEQGLTYTDTQYF.

This sequence joins TRBV6-5 and TRBJ1-1; D is unclear. Germline values: CDR1 MNHEY, CDR2 SVGAGI. V was cut by 4 bases and J by 3 bases, with 12 bases left in between. The CDR3 totals 14 residues. The CDR3 spells CASSFESVYTEAFF. CDR3 bases: TGTGCCAGCAGTTTTGAGAGCGTTTACACTGAAGCTTTCTTT.

The chain combines TRBV24-1 with TRBJ1-5; perhaps TRBD1 as D (5 bases). Trimming pared 5 bases from V and 2 bases from J, leaving 15 bases between. Per the germline V gene, CDR1 is KGHDR and CDR2 is SFDVKD. The CDR3 has 16 residues. The CDR3 DNA reads as TGTGCCACCAGTGCTAGAGGGACCGCGGGCAATCAGCCCCAGCATTTT. Amino acids: CATSARGTAGNQPQHF.

The chain couples TRBV15 to TRBJ2-7; 9 bases map to TRBD2. With V trimmed by 0 bases and J by 2 bases, 11 bases remained unmatched. From germline, CDR1 is LNHNV and CDR2 YYDKDF (reference sequence). The CDR3 is 18 residues long. For the CDR3, the DNA is TGTGCCACCAGCAGAGATGTTCACGGAAGCGGGAGGACCTACGAGCAGTACTTC. This gives the protein CATSRDVHGSGRTYEQYF.

This chain uses TRBV29-1 with TRBJ1-1; D is perhaps TRBD1 (5 bases). The CDR3 runs 13 residues. The germline gives CDR1 SQVTM, CDR2 ANQGSEA. V was trimmed by 5 bases and J by 3 bases, leaving 13 bases between them. The CDR3 loop reads CSVSGTQHTEAFF. For the CDR3, the DNA is TGCAGCGTTTCCGGGACTCAGCACACTGAAGCTTTCTTT.

V usage is TRBV11-3 and J usage is TRBJ2-2; D may correspond to TRBD1 or TRBD2 (5 bases each). Germline V gives CDR1 SGHNT, CDR2 YENEEA. V was shortened by 3 bases and J by 4 bases, with 9 bases between the two germline ends. This CDR3 has 14 amino acids. The CDR3 nucleotides read TGTGCCAGCAGCTTGGCGAGGGGCACCGGGGAGCTGTTTTTT. Protein sequence: CASSLARGTGELFF.